Following are 2 T cell receptor beta chains from one sample sequenced in a study of blood T cells in healthy people across ages. A second 7 to 11 cycle PCR used barcoded and J-beta primers. TCRdb independently ran MiXCR on the 5' RACE reads; one entry per CDR3 protein. The sample records 550,000 to 600,000 distinct CDR3 sequences, around half being singletons. Sequenced: blood. All receptors come from a man aged 80 or over in good health.

For this clonotype: Given a much more abundant clone one base away, this may be a read error. This rearrangement joins TRBV6-5 to TRBJ2-7; D call uncertain. The CDR3 length is 13 residues. Between the trimmed V and J ends, which lost 3 bases and 7 bases, there was a span of 13 bases. From germline, CDR1 is MNHEY and CDR2 SVGAGI. CDR3 DNA: TGTGCCAGCAGTTATTGGGGATACAATGAGCAGTACTTC. This gives the protein CASSYWGYNEQYF.

The chain has TRBV30 and TRBJ1-5; possible D gene TRBD1, 5 bases. CDR1 and CDR2 (germline): GTSNPN, SVGIG (reference sequence). This CDR3 is 14 amino acids long. Deletions cut 5 bases from V and 2 bases from J, with 13 bases between. The CDR3 region has the DNA TGTGCCTGGGCCAGGGACGGTGGCAATCAGCCCCAGCATTTT. Translating gives CAWARDGGNQPQHF.